The 24 T cell receptor beta chains presented below share a single source sample, sequenced in a study of patients and donors after allogeneic stem cell transplantation. TCRdb re-analysed the RT-PCR reads in MiXCR, keeping a single row per CDR3 protein. The sample lists around 200,000 distinct CDR3 sequences; less than 50% were seen once. Sequences were obtained from blood, either unsorted or a sorted T cell fraction (not recorded which). All receptors derive from a human donor who was either an allogeneic HSCT recipient or a stem cell or donor lymphocyte infusion donor (not recorded which). It is not recorded whose cells these are; they may come from a transplant donor.

The CDR3 spells CASSQEPPFASGSVEQFF. The CDR3 nucleotides read TGTGCCAGCAGCCAAGAGCCCCCGTTTGCTAGCGGGTCGGTGGAGCAGTTCTTC. This chain joins TRBV4-2 and TRBJ2-1; 8 nucleotides match TRBD2. Trimming took 0 bases from V and 10 from J; bases not matched to a gene: 17. This CDR3 comprises 18 residues. Germline values: CDR1 LGHNA, CDR2 YNFKEQ.

The V gene is TRBV4-2, the J gene TRBJ2-5, with 7 nucleotides matching TRBD2. The CDR3 runs to 15 residues. Germline V gene lookup returns CDR1 LGHNA and CDR2 YNFKEQ. J gave up 5 bases and V 6 bases, and 12 bases lay outside the gene matches. CDR3 amino acids: CASSPTSARRETQYF. In DNA, the CDR3 is TGTGCCAGCAGTCCCACTAGCGCCCGTCGGGAGACCCAGTACTTC.

The chain combines TRBV9 with TRBJ1-5, with 8 bases lining up with TRBD1. The ends lost 2 bases at V and 3 bases at J; junction bases unmatched: 4. CDR1 and CDR2 (germline): SGDLS, YYNGEE. The CDR3 consists of 15 residues. The CDR3 DNA sequence: TGTGCCAGCAGCGTGACAGGGGCGATCAATCAGCCCCAGCATTTT. Translation: CASSVTGAINQPQHF.

The J gene is TRBJ2-7, the V gene TRBV28; no clear D. Trimming left V 3 bases short and J 2 bases short, with 5 bases between. CDR1 and CDR2 from the germline V gene are MDHEN and SYDVKM. This CDR3 spans 12 amino acids. The CDR3 nucleotides read TGTGCCAGCAGTTTCGCCACCTACGAGCAGTACTTC. This encodes CASSFATYEQYF.

V and J are TRBV7-9 and TRBJ2-3; D remains ambiguous. The CDR3 is made up of 16 amino acids. V was shortened by 5 bases and J by 2 bases, with 17 bases between the two germline ends. Germline CDR1 SEHNR, CDR2 FQNEAQ (reference sequence). CDR3 region: CASSDLSFSLTDTQYF. The CDR3 nucleotides are TGTGCCAGCAGCGACCTTAGCTTTTCCCTCACAGATACGCAGTATTTT. Supplemented by reference TRBV7-9 and TRBJ2-3, the full variable domain reads DTGVSQNPRHKITKRGQNVTFRCDPISEHNRLYWYRQTLGQGPEFLTYFQNEAQLEKSRLLSDRFSAERPKGSFSTLEIQRTEQGDSAMYLCASSDLSFSLTDTQYFGPGTRLTVL.

J is TRBJ2-3 and V is TRBV15; 7 nucleotides agree with TRBD2. V trimming: 3 bases; J trimming: 5 bases; junction bases outside the gene matches: 5. This CDR3 region has 14 residues. Germline V gene sequence: CDR1 LNHNV, CDR2 YYDKDF (reference sequence). Written as DNA, the CDR3 is TGTGCCACCAGCAGGGATCCGGGAGGAGATACGCAGTATTTT. This encodes CATSRDPGGDTQYF.

The genes are TRBV6-6 and TRBJ2-7, with a tentative D call TRBD1 (5 bases). Trimming stripped 6 bases from V and 0 bases from J, with 15 bases between. The CDR3 is 15 residues long. Germline CDR1 reads MNHNY; CDR2 reads SVGAGI (reference sequence). In DNA form, the CDR3 reads TGTGCCAGCAGCTCGAAAGGGGCTTACTCCTACGAGCAGTACTTC. It encodes CASSSKGAYSYEQYF.

The chain has TRBV5-1 and TRBJ1-4, with 7 bases fitting TRBD1. The CDR3 sequence is 14 residues long. Germline-derived CDR1 and CDR2 are SGHRS and YFSETQ. The V and J ends lost 2 bases and 5 bases, in that order; junction bases with no gene match: 3. CDR3 sequence: CASSFRTGNEKLFF. The CDR3, as DNA: TGCGCCAGCAGCTTTAGGACAGGAAATGAAAAACTGTTTTTT.

The chain couples TRBV5-1 to TRBJ1-1; D gene unclear. The CDR3 length is 13 residues. Trimming removed 5 bases at V and 3 bases at J, with 11 bases between. Germline CDR1 SGHRS, CDR2 YFSETQ. The CDR3 is CASRGSGDTEAFF. For the CDR3, the DNA is TGCGCCAGCAGAGGAAGCGGGGACACTGAAGCTTTCTTT.

The J gene is TRBJ2-1, the V gene TRBV4-1, with 7 bases lining up with TRBD1. Trimming cost V 4 bases and J 2 bases; bases outside gene matches: 8. The CDR3 extends over 16 amino acids. CDR1 and CDR2 (germline): MGHRA, YSYEKL. CDR3 sequence (DNA): TGCGCCAGCAGCCGATACAGGGGTAGCGCCTACAATGAGCAGTTCTTC. Translating gives CASSRYRGSAYNEQFF.

This chain uses TRBV6-2 or TRBV6-3 with TRBJ2-1; 9 bases align to TRBD1. Trimming at V came to 1 base and at J to 3 bases, leaving 7 bases not matched to a gene. The germline gives CDR1 MNHEY, CDR2 SVGEGT. This CDR3 is built from 17 residues. The CDR3 DNA follows: TGTGCCAGCAGTTACTTAATCCCGGACAGGGGCTACAATGAGCAGTTCTTC. Encoded protein: CASSYLIPDRGYNEQFF.

The V gene is TRBV3-1, the J gene TRBJ2-1; 7 bases agree with TRBD2. Trimming took 3 bases from V and 0 from J; bases not matched to a gene: 2. CDR3 size: 15 residues. The germline gives CDR1 LGHDT, CDR2 YNNKEL (reference sequence). CDR3 bases: TGTGCCAGCAGCCAGAGGACTAGCTCCTACAATGAGCAGTTCTTC. Its protein is CASSQRTSSYNEQFF.

The table lists this clonotype with many counts. The genes are TRBV29-1 and TRBJ1-1; D is unclear. Trimming stripped 2 bases from V and 0 bases from J, with 16 bases between. Per germline, CDR1 SQVTM and CDR2 ANQGSEA. The CDR3 is 16 residues long. The CDR3 spells CSVETPLSYMNTEAFF. The CDR3 coding sequence is TGCAGCGTTGAAACCCCTCTGTCCTATATGAACACTGAAGCTTTCTTT.

The sample holds a few counts of this clonotype. The chain links TRBV20-1 to TRBJ1-1; 8 nucleotides line up with TRBD1. The CDR3 has 13 amino acids. Germline values: CDR1 DFQATT, CDR2 SNEGSKA (reference sequence). V shed 1 base and J 8 bases; nucleotides not matched to a gene: 6. This CDR3 is CSARGQGFGEAFF. CDR3 sequence (DNA): TGCAGTGCTAGAGGACAGGGGTTCGGCGAAGCTTTCTTT.

This chain uses TRBV5-6 with TRBJ1-2; no clear D gene. V dropped 3 bases and J dropped 5 bases, with 11 bases sitting between them. Germline CDR1 reads SGHDT; CDR2 reads YYEEEE. The CDR3 spans 13 residues. DNA for the CDR3: TGTGCCAGCAGCTCGGAACAAGGTTATGGCTACACCTTC. It specifies CASSSEQGYGYTF. The variable domain in full, completed from reference TRBV5-6 and TRBJ1-2, reads DAGVTQSPTHLIKTRGQQVTLRCSPKSGHDTVSWYQQALGQGPQFIFQYYEEEERQRGNFPDRFSGHQFPNYSSELNVNALLLGDSALYLCASSSEQGYGYTFGSGTRLTVV.

This clonotype turned up a few times. This chain uses TRBV12-3 or TRBV12-4 with TRBJ1-1; D gene unclear. The CDR3 sequence is 16 residues long. The ends were cut back, 1 base at V and 3 bases at J, with 15 bases in the middle. The CDR3 loop is CASSLDLFSDDTEAFF. CDR3 DNA: TGTGCCAGCAGTTTAGACCTTTTTAGTGACGACACTGAAGCTTTCTTT.

As for this clonotype: One junction end disagrees with the germline gene, perhaps due to a read error. The genes are TRBV7-2 and TRBJ2-2; D possibly matches TRBD1 or TRBD2 (5 bases each). Germline CDR1 is SGHTA and CDR2 is FQGNSA. The CDR3 spans 12 residues. CDR3 bases: TGTGCCAGCAGCCCGGACACCGGGGAGCTTTTTTTT. Protein product: CASSPDTGELFF.

This chain links TRBV7-2 with TRBJ2-3; no definite D call. Deletions cut 1 base from V and 5 bases from J, with 7 bases between. The CDR3 is made up of 13 amino acids. Germline-derived CDR1 and CDR2 are SGHTA and FQGNSA. DNA for the CDR3: TGTGCCAGCAGCTTAGTTCACGGAGATACGCAGTATTTT. It encodes CASSLVHGDTQYF.

The chain recombines TRBV10-3 with TRBJ1-6, with D perhaps matching TRBD1 (6 bases). The CDR3 runs 14 residues. Germline-derived CDR1 and CDR2 are ENHRY and SYGVKD. The V end lost 2 bases, the J end lost 10 bases, and 12 bases lay between the germline ends. CDR3 residues: CAISEVEGGSPLHF. DNA for the CDR3: TGTGCCATCAGTGAGGTAGAGGGGGGATCACCCCTCCACTTT.

This clonotype has a handful of counts. The rearrangement joins TRBV20-1 to TRBJ2-1; 10 bases are a match to TRBD2. After removal of 5 bases from V and 4 bases from J, the junction contained 5 bases not matched to a gene. Germline assignment: CDR1 DFQATT and CDR2 SNEGSKA (reference sequence). The CDR3 is 14 amino acids. The CDR3 region is CSAGSGGIYNEQFF. The CDR3 DNA reads TGCAGTGCTGGTAGCGGGGGGATTTACAATGAGCAGTTCTTC.

On this clonotype: The conserved final phenylalanine or tryptophan is absent from the CDR3, which likely points to a read error. The DNA is omitted, as the CDR3 cannot be located on it reliably, and the CDR3 follows TCRdb's listing. The V gene is TRBV12-3 or TRBV12-4, the J gene TRBJ1-2; the D segment call TRBD1 is taken from the table without a DNA check. Both ends counted, the CDR3 spans 10 residues. CDR3 sequence: CASSLAPATP.

For the CDR3, the DNA is TGTGCCAGCAGCTTAATGCAGGGGAATGAGCAGTTCTTC. It codes for CASSLMQGNEQFF. The V and J genes are TRBV7-3 and TRBJ2-1; weak D call: TRBD1 (6 bases). This CDR3 contains 13 residues. From germline, CDR1 is SGHTA and CDR2 FQGTGA. V lost 1 base and J lost 7, with 8 bases in between.

CDR3 DNA sequence: TGCGCCAGCAGCCCCCGACAGGATATTAGCAATCAGCCCCAGCATTTT. It specifies CASSPRQDISNQPQHF. The rearrangement uses TRBV5-1 and TRBJ1-5; a weak D match, TRBD1 (6 bases). Trimming took off 4 bases at V and 0 bases at J, with 14 bases between the two ends. CDR1 is SGHRS, CDR2 YFSETQ, per germline. This CDR3 spans 16 amino acids.

The V gene is TRBV5-6, the J gene TRBJ2-1; 9 bases agree with TRBD1. Germline CDR1 reads SGHDT; CDR2 reads YYEEEE. The CDR3 runs to 15 residues. J was trimmed by 2 bases and V by 3 bases; bases with no gene match: 3. DNA for the CDR3: TGTGCCAGCAGCTCCGGGACAGGGACCTACAATGAGCAGTTCTTC. It codes for CASSSGTGTYNEQFF.